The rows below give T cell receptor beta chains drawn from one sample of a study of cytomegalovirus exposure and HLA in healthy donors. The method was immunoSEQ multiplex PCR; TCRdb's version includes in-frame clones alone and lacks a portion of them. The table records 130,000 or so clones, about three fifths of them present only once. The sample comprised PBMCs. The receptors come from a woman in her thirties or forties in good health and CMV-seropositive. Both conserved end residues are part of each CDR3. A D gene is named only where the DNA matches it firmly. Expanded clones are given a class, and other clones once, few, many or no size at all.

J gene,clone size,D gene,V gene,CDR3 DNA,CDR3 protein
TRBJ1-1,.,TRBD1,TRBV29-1,TGCAGCGGCAACAGGGGGCAGGACACTGAAGCTTTCTTT,CSGNRGQDTEAFF
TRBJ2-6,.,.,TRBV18,TGTGCCAGCTCACTAACCTCCGGGACAATCTCCTCTGGGGCCAACGTCCTGACTTTC,CASSLTSGTISSGANVLTF
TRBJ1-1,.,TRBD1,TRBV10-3,TGTGCCATCAGTGTGGGACAGGCGAACACTGAAGCTTTCTTT,CAISVGQANTEAFF
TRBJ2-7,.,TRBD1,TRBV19,TGTGCCAGTAGTACCGGGACAGAAGTTTACTACGAGCAGTACTTC,CASSTGTEVYYEQYF
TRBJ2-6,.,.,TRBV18,TGTGCCAGCTCCCCGTCTGGGGCCAACGTCCTGACTTTC,CASSPSGANVLTF
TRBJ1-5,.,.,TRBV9,TGTGCCAGCAGCGTAGGAGGGCAGCCTAACCAGCCCCAGCATTTT,CASSVGGQPNQPQHF
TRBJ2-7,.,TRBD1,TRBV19,TGTGCCAGTAGTCCCGGACAGGGCCTCTACGAGCAGTACTTC,CASSPGQGLYEQYF
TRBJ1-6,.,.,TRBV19,TGTGCCAGTAGTATAGACCAGGCGCAGGGGTGGAATTCACCCCTCCACTTT,CASSIDQAQGWNSPLHF
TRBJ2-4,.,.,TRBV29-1,TGCAGCGTTGAAGACGCCGCGGGGCGCGGCATTCAGTACTTC,CSVEDAAGRGIQYF
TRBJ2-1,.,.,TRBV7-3,TGTGCCAGCAGCGATACAGGGACACCCGACAATGAGCAGTTCTTC,CASSDTGTPDNEQFF
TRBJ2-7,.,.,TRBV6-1,TGTGCCAGCAGTCCCCGAGCGGGGACAAACTACGAGCAGTACTTC,CASSPRAGTNYEQYF
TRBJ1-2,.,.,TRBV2,TGTGCCAGCACCTCTAGAACCCTCTATGGCTACACCTTC,CASTSRTLYGYTF
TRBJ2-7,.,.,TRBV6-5,TGTGCCAGCAGTTACGGGCGGGGCCCTGGGGGGGAGCAGTACTTC,CASSYGRGPGGEQYF
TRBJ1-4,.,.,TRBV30,TGTGCCTGGAGTGCTTCCGGGACATGGAATGAAAAACTGTTTTTT,CAWSASGTWNEKLFF
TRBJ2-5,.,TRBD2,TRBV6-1,TGTGCCAGCAGTGAACTAGCGGTCCTCCCTTCGACCCAGTACTTC,CASSELAVLPSTQYF
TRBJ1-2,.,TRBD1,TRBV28,TGTGCCAGCAGCTCGGGACAGATCTATGGCTACACCTTC,CASSSGQIYGYTF
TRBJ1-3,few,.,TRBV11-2,TGTGCCAGCAGCTTATTGGGGCAGCGCACCATATATTTT,CASSLLGQRTIYF
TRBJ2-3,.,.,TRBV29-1,TGCAGCGTCCCGTCGGGAATTATATCCGCAGATACGCAGTATTTT,CSVPSGIISADTQYF
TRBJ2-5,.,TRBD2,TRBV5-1,TGCGCCAGCAGCTTGGTAACTAGCGGCGCGGAGACCCAGTACTTC,CASSLVTSGAETQYF
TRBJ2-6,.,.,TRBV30,TGTGCCTGGATAGTCGGGGGGGCCAACGTCCTGACTTTC,CAWIVGGANVLTF
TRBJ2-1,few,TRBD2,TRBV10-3,TGTGCCATCAGATCTAGCGGGAGGGACAATGAGCAGTTCTTC,CAIRSSGRDNEQFF
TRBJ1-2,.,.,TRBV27,TGTGCCAGCAGTTGGGGGCCAGGGTACGGGGACTATGGCTACCCCTTC,CASSWGPGYGDYGYPF
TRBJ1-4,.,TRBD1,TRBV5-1,TGCGCCAGCAGCTTGGCTGGCAGGGGGAATGAAAAACTGTTTTTT,CASSLAGRGNEKLFF
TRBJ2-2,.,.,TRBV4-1,TGCGCCAGCAGCCAAGATGATAGAGGGCACGCCGGGGAGCTGTTTTTT,CASSQDDRGHAGELFF
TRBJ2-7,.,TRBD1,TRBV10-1,TGCGCCAGCAGTGAGTATGGGACAGGAGAAGAGCAGTACTTC,CASSEYGTGEEQYF
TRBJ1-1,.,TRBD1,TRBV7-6,TGTGCCAGCAGTCCATCCGGGACAGGGTATACTGAAGCTTTCTTT,CASSPSGTGYTEAFF
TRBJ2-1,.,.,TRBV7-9,TGTGCCAGCAGCTTCGGTGAGCAGTTCTTC,CASSFGEQFF
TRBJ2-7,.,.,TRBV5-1,TGCGCCAGCAGCCTAGGCTACGAGCAGTACTTC,CASSLGYEQYF
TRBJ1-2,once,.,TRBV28,TGTGCCAGCAGAAGGCCGACGGACTATGGCTACCCCTTC,CASRRPTDYGYPF
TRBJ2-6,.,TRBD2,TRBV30,TGTGCCTGGAGTGTGGCGCGGGGGATGGCCTCTGGGGCCAACGTCCTGACTTTC,CAWSVARGMASGANVLTF
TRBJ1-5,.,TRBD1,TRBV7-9,TGTGCCAGCAGCCCAACAGGGGATCAGCCCCAGCATTTT,CASSPTGDQPQHF
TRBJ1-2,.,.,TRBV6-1,TGTGCCGGGACACGGGACCATGGCTACACCTTC,CAGTRDHGYTF
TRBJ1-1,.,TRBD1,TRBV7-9,TGTGCCAGCACACAGGGGGTGACCACTGAAGCTTTCTTT,CASTQGVTTEAFF
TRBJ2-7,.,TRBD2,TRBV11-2,TGTGCCAGCAGCTTAGCGGGGGGGCGCTACGAGCAGTACTTC,CASSLAGGRYEQYF
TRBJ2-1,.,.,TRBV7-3,TGTGCCAGCAGCCCCTCCGGAGGGCCCAATGAGCAGTTCTTC,CASSPSGGPNEQFF
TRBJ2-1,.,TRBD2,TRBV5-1,TGCGCCAGCAGCCCCGGGACTAGCGGATACAATGAGCAGTTCTTC,CASSPGTSGYNEQFF
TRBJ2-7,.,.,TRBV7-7,TGTGCTAGCAGCTCGTCGGGGAAAGGCGAGCAGTACTTC,CASSSSGKGEQYF
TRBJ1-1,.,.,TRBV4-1,TGCGCCAGCAGCCAAGATCCTGGACAGTTCACTGAAGCTTTCTTT,CASSQDPGQFTEAFF
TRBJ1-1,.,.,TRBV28,TGTGCCAGCAACAAACCCGGGGGATACACTGAAGCTTTCTTT,CASNKPGGYTEAFF
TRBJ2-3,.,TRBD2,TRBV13,TGTGCCAGCAGCACCACTAGCGGGGGGGCCGTTCCAGATACGCAGTATTTT,CASSTTSGGAVPDTQYF
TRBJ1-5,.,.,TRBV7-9,TGTGCCAGCAGTTTTGCGAATCAGCCCCAGCATTTT,CASSFANQPQHF
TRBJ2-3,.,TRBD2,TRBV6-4,TGTGCCAGCAGTTCTGGACTAGCGGGGGGGCCAGATACGCAGTATTTT,CASSSGLAGGPDTQYF
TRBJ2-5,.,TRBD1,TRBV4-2,TGTGCCAGCAGCCAACAATTCACCGGGACAGAGGGGGAGACCCAGTACTTC,CASSQQFTGTEGETQYF
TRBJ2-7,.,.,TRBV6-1,TGTGCCAGCACCCCGTACAGGGCCGACGAGCAGTACTTC,CASTPYRADEQYF
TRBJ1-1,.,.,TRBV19,TGTGCCAGTATCTATAACACTGAAGCTTTCTTT,CASIYNTEAFF
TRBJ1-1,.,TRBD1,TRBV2,TGTGCCAGCAGTGCGGACAGGGAGGGGACTGAAGCTTTCTTT,CASSADREGTEAFF
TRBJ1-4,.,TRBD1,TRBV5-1,TGCGCCAGCAGCCGCCTGGACAGGGGGCGAGAAAAACTGTTTTTT,CASSRLDRGREKLFF
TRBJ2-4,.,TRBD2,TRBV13,TGTGCCAGCAAGGAGCGGGGAGGGGAACCCAAAAACATTCAGTACTTC,CASKERGGEPKNIQYF
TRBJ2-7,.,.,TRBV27,TGTGCCAGCAGTTCCCCGGGACTGGAGACTAACGAGCAGTACTTC,CASSSPGLETNEQYF